The rows below give T cell receptor beta chains drawn from one sample of a study of T cells after yellow fever vaccination. TCRdb reprocessed the 5' RACE reads via MiXCR and lists one record per CDR3 protein. The sample holds approximately 330,000 distinct CDR3 sequences, roughly 3.9% seen once. The material was PBMCs, obtained 5 days after the yellow fever booster vaccination. The receptors were gathered from a man younger than 35 who received the YFV17D yellow fever vaccine. Each CDR3 is given with its conserved first and last residue. The D gene is left open where the match is weak.

V gene: TRBV10-3
D gene: .
CDR3 protein: CAISDSRAGAQPQHF

V gene: TRBV29-1
D gene: .
CDR3 protein: CSVQSGLDSRYYEQYF

V gene: TRBV20-1
D gene: .
CDR3 protein: CSAVETGGEQYF

V gene: TRBV5-1
D gene: .
CDR3 protein: CASSHVEGEQYF

V gene: TRBV9
D gene: TRBD2
CDR3 protein: CASSVLAGVHTGELFF

V gene: TRBV29-1
D gene: .
CDR3 protein: CSVVAGGTGELFF

V gene: TRBV12-3/TRBV12-4
D gene: .
CDR3 protein: CASRSGGRRETQYF

V gene: TRBV12-3/TRBV12-4
D gene: .
CDR3 protein: CASSPPGRDQPQHF

V gene: TRBV9
D gene: TRBD1
CDR3 protein: CASSARYSGTGVNTIYF

V gene: TRBV27
D gene: TRBD1
CDR3 protein: CASSPRRSGGTGELFF

V gene: TRBV25-1
D gene: .
CDR3 protein: CASSEGAAWEPLHF

V gene: TRBV20-1
D gene: .
CDR3 protein: CSARTPRGVNTEAFF

V gene: TRBV7-2
D gene: .
CDR3 protein: CASSLAGVHTGELFF

V gene: TRBV12-3/TRBV12-4
D gene: .
CDR3 protein: CASSLLQDTEAFF

V gene: TRBV5-1
D gene: .
CDR3 protein: CASSPDNSYEQYF

V gene: TRBV6-2/TRBV6-3
D gene: .
CDR3 protein: CASSPNEGEQYF

V gene: TRBV7-2
D gene: TRBD1
CDR3 protein: CASSPPGQVFSGANVLTF

V gene: TRBV6-2/TRBV6-3
D gene: .
CDR3 protein: CASSDPGAGELFF

V gene: TRBV28
D gene: .
CDR3 protein: CASSPRDIGLFF

V gene: TRBV11-3
D gene: TRBD1
CDR3 protein: CASSLDQAGTGNTGELFF

V gene: TRBV20-1
D gene: TRBD2
CDR3 protein: CSAQGAGGTYEQYF

V gene: TRBV6-2/TRBV6-3
D gene: .
CDR3 protein: CASKVDRNTEAFF

V gene: TRBV11-1
D gene: TRBD2
CDR3 protein: CASSLAPSRGSSYEQYF

V gene: TRBV29-1
D gene: .
CDR3 protein: CSVVPPGQQETQYF

V gene: TRBV4-1
D gene: .
CDR3 protein: CASSHPVAGTKNIQYF

V gene: TRBV4-1
D gene: TRBD1
CDR3 protein: CASSLATGAEQYF